This TCR beta chain was captured in a study of human T cells and chemical hapten exposure. Unique molecular identifiers were linked by the library to individual cDNA molecules. MiXCR was run by TCRdb on the RACE reads, yielding one entry per CDR3 protein. The profile shows around 65,000 distinct CDR3 sequences, approximately 6.1% of them singletons. Time point described: healthy volunteer bleed at 6 weeks. It was unfractionated whole blood from which total RNA was extracted. The sample holds many counts of this clonotype. Its cognate antigen is unknown. General study results and limits: Sensitization with DPC brought no change to TCRs above 1 in 1000 in frequency.

The V and J ends lost 3 bases and 0 bases respectively, with 12 bases between them. This CDR3 contains 15 residues. Germline assignment: CDR1 SGDLS and CDR2 YYNGEE. The specimen was whole blood. The rearrangement joins TRBV9 to TRBJ1-2; D might be TRBD1 (6 bases). The TCR sequence derives from a female donor in good health. Some clones in this sample may be carry-over from other donors' samples. CDR3 bases: TGTGCCAGCAGCGACCGGGACACCCCTAACTATGGCTACACCTTC. Translation: CASSDRDTPNYGYTF. The full variable domain, its missing parts supplied by reference TRBV9 and TRBJ1-2, is DSGVTQTPKHLITATGQRVTLRCSPRSGDLSVYWYQQSLDQGLQFLIQYYNGEERAKGNILERFSAQQFPDLHSELNLSSLELGDSALYFCASSDRDTPNYGYTFGSGTRLTVV.